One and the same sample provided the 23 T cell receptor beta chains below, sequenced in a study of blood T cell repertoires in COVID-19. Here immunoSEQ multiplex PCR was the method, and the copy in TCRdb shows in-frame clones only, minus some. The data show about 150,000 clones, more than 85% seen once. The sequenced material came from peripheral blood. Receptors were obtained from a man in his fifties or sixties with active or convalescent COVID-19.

CDR3 region: CASSLTGLTEAFF. The CDR3 DNA sequence: TGTGCCAGCAGCTTGACAGGGTTGACTGAAGCTTTCTTT. The J gene is TRBJ1-1, the V gene TRBV5-5, with D possibly being TRBD1 (6 bases). This CDR3 contains 13 residues. V was pared by 1 base and J by 5 bases, with 9 bases between. Looked up from germline, CDR1 is SGHKS and CDR2 is YYEKEE (reference sequence).

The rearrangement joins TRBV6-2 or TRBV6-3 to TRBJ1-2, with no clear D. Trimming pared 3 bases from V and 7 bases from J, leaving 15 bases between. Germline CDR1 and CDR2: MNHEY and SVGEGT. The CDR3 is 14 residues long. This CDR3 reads CASSYSLQVGGYTF. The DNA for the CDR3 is TGTGCCAGCAGTTATTCTTTGCAGGTCGGTGGCTACACCTTC.

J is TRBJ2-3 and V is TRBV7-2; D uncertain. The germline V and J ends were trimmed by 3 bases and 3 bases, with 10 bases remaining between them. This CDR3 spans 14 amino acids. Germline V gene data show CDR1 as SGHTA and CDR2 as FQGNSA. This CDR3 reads CASSFHYSTDTQYF. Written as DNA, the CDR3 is TGTGCCAGCAGCTTTCACTATTCAACAGATACGCAGTATTTT. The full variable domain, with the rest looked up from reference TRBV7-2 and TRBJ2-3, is GAGVSQSPSNKVTEKGKDVELRCDPISGHTALYWYRQSLGQGLEFLIYFQGNSAPDKSGLPSDRFSAERTGGSVSTLTIQRTQQEDSAVYLCASSFHYSTDTQYFGPGTRLTVL.

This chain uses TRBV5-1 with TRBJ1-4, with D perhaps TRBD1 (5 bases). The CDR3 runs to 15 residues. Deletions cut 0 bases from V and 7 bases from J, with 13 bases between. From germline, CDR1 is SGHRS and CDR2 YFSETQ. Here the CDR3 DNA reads TGCGCCAGCAGCTTGGGCGGGGGTCGGGCTGAAAAACTGTTTTTT. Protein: CASSLGGGRAEKLFF.

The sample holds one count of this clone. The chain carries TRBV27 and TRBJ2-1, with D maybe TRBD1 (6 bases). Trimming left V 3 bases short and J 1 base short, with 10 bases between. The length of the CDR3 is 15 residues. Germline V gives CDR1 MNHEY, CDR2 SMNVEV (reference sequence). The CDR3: CASSFWGQSYNEQFF. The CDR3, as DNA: TGTGCCAGCAGTTTCTGGGGGCAGTCCTACAATGAGCAGTTCTTC.

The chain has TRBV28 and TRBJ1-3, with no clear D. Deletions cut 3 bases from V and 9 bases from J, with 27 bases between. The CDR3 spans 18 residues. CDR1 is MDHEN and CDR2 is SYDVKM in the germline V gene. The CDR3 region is CASSFSRPGRGGKGTIYF. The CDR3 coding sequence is TGTGCCAGCAGTTTTTCTAGACCGGGTAGAGGCGGTAAAGGCACCATATATTTT.

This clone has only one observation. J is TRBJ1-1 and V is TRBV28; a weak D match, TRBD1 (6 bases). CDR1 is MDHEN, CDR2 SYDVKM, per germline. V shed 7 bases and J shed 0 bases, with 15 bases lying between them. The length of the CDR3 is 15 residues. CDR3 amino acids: CASTPGGQLNTEAFF. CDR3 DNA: TGTGCCAGCACCCCCGGTGGACAGTTGAACACTGAAGCTTTCTTT.

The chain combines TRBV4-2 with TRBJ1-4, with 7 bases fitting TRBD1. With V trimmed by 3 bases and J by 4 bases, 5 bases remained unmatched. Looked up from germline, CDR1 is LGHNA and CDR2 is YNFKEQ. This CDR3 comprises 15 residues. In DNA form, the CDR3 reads TGTGCCAGCAGCCACATAAGACAGGGTAATGAAAAACTGTTTTTT. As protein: CASSHIRQGNEKLFF.

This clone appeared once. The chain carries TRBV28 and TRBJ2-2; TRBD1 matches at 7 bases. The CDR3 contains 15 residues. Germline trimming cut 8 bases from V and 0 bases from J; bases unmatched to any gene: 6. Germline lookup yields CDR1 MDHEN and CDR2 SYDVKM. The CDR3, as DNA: TGTGCCAGCGGCCCCGGGACAGCGAACACCGGGGAGCTGTTTTTT. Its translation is CASGPGTANTGELFF.

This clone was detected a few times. CDR3 nucleotide sequence: TGTGCCAGCAGTTACTCCCTGGACAGGGCAGACTCCTACGAGCAGTACTTC. Protein: CASSYSLDRADSYEQYF. The V call is TRBV6-2 or TRBV6-3, the J call TRBJ2-7; the match to TRBD1 covers 8 bases. This CDR3 region has 17 residues. Germline CDR1 MNHEY, CDR2 SVGEGT. Trimming took 0 bases from V and 0 from J; bases not matched to a gene: 7.

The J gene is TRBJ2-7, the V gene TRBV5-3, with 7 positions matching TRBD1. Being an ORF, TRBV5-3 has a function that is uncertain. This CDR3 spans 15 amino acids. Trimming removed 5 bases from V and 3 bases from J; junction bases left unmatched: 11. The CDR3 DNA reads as TGTGCCAGAAGTTCCCTAAGGGACAGCTACTACGAGCAGTACTTC. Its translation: CARSSLRDSYYEQYF.

The CDR3 sequence is CASSSYRAGGLGTQYF. The CDR3 nucleotides are TGTGCCAGCAGCTCCTACAGGGCCGGCGGACTTGGTACGCAGTATTTT. The chain is built from TRBV7-2 and TRBJ2-3; TRBD1 is a possible D gene (6 bases). Deletions cut 4 bases from V and 8 bases from J, with 22 bases between. The germline CDR1 and CDR2 sequences are SGHTA and FQGNSA. The CDR3 extends over 16 amino acids.

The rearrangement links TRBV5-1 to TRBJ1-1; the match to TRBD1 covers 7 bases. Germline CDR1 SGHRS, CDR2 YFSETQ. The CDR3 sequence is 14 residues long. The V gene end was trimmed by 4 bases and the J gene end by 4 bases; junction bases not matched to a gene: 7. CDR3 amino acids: CASSPGQVGTEAFF. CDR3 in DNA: TGCGCCAGCAGCCCAGGACAGGTGGGCACTGAAGCTTTCTTT.

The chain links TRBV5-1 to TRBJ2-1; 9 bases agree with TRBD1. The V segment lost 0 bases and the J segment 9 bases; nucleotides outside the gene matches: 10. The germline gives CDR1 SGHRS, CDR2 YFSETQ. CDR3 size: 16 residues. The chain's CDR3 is CASSLGDRAGTGEQFF. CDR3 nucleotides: TGCGCCAGCAGCTTGGGGGACAGGGCGGGGACGGGTGAGCAGTTCTTC.

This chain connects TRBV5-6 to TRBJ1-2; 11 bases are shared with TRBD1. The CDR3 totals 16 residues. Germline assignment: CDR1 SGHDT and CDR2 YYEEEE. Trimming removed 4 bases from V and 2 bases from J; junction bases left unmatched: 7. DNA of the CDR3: TGTGCCAGCAGCCCGGGGACAGGGGGAGTAAACTATGGCTACACCTTC. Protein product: CASSPGTGGVNYGYTF. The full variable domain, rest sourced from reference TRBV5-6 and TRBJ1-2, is DAGVTQSPTHLIKTRGQQVTLRCSPKSGHDTVSWYQQALGQGPQFIFQYYEEEERQRGNFPDRFSGHQFPNYSSELNVNALLLGDSALYLCASSPGTGGVNYGYTFGSGTRLTVV.

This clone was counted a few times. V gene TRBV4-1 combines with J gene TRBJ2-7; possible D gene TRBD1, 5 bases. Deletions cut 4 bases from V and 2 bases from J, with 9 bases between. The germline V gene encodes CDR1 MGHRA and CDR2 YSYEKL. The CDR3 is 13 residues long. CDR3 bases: TGCGCCAGCAGCCGGTCCAGGGCCTACGAGCAGTACTTC. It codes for CASSRSRAYEQYF.

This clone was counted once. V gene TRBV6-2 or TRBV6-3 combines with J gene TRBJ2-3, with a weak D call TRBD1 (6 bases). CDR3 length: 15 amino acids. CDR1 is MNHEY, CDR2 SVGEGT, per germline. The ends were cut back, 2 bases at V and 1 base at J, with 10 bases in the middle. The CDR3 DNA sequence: TGTGCCAGCAGTTACGTGGCAGGGGGCACAGATACGCAGTATTTT. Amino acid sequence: CASSYVAGGTDTQYF.

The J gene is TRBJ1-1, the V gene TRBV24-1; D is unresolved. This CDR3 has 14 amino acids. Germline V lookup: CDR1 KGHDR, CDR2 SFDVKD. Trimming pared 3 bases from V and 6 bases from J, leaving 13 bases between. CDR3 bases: TGTGCCACCAGTGATACCGGGTCGTCCCCTGAAGCTTTCTTT. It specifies CATSDTGSSPEAFF.

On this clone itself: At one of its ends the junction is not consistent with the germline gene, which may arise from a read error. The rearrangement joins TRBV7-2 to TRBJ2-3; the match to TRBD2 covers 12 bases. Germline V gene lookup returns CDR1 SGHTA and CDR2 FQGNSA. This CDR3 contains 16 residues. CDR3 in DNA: TGTGCCAGCAGCCTAGCGGGAGGGCCGAGGACAGATACGCAGTATTTT. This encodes CASSLAGGPRTDTQYF.

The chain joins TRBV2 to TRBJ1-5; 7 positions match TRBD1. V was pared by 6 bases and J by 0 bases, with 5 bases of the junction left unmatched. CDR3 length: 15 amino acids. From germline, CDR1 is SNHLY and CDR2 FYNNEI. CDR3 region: CASRTDRYSNQPQHF. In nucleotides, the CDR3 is TGTGCCAGCAGGACGGACAGGTATAGCAATCAGCCCCAGCATTTT.

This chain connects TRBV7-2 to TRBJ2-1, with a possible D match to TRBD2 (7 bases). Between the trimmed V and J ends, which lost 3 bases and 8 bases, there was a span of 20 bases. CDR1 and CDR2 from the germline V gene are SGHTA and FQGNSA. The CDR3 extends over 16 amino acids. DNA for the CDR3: TGTGCCAGCAGCTTTTTTGCGGGGGCCAATTCCGATGAGCAGTTCTTC. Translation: CASSFFAGANSDEQFF.

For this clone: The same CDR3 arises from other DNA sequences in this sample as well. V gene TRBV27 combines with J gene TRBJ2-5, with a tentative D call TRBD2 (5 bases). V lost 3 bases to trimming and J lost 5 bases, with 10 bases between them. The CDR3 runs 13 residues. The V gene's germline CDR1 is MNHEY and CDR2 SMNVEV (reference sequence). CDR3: CASSFGVGETQYF. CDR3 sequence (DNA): TGTGCCAGCAGTTTCGGGGTGGGGGAGACCCAGTACTTC.

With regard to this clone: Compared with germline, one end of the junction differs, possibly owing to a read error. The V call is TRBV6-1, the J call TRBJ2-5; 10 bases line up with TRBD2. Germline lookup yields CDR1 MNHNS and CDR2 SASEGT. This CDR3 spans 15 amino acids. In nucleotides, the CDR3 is TGTGCCAGCAATGAAGCGGGGGGGTTCCAAGAGACCCAGTACTTC. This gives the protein CASNEAGGFQETQYF.